The 21 T cell receptor beta chains in this list originate from one sample, sequenced in a study of cytomegalovirus exposure and HLA in healthy donors. The repertoire was sequenced with immunoSEQ multiplex PCR; TCRdb's copy has only in-frame clones and lacks some. The sample has nearly 200,000 clones, approximately 80% seen once; the top ten hold around 15%. The sequenced sample was PBMCs. The receptors here all came from a woman under 40 in good health and CMV-seropositive.

The CDR3 nucleotides read TGCAGCGCTTCGAGGGTGTCCGCTGAAGCTTTCTTT. Translating gives CSASRVSAEAFF. The genes are TRBV29-1 and TRBJ1-1; D remains unclear. The CDR3 is made up of 12 amino acids. Germline V gives CDR1 SQVTM, CDR2 ANQGSEA. Trimming pared 7 bases from V and 6 bases from J, leaving 15 bases between.

CDR3: CASTSMAEGYGKLFF. The CDR3 nucleotides read TGTGCCAGTACCTCGATGGCGGAGGGGTATGGAAAACTGTTTTTT. V gene TRBV19 combines with J gene TRBJ1-4; tentative D call: TRBD1 (5 bases). The germline CDR1 and CDR2 sequences are LNHDA and SQIVND (reference sequence). The CDR3 length is 15 residues. The V end lost 7 bases, the J end lost 10 bases, and 22 bases lay between the germline ends.

V usage is TRBV7-2 and J usage is TRBJ2-5; 10 bases fit TRBD2. The V and J ends lost 1 base and 0 bases, in that order; junction bases with no gene match: 2. The germline CDR1 and CDR2 sequences are SGHTA and FQGNSA. CDR3 size: 16 residues. The DNA of the CDR3 is TGTGCCAGCAGCTTAGAAGGACTAGCGGACCAAGAGACCCAGTACTTC. Protein sequence: CASSLEGLADQETQYF.

The gene calls are TRBV5-4 and TRBJ2-5; D not certain. Germline V CDR1 and CDR2: SGHNT, YYREEE (reference sequence). V was shortened by 0 bases and J by 5 bases, with 8 bases between the two germline ends. This CDR3 region has 13 residues. The CDR3 region is CASSLGLDETQYF. Written as DNA, the CDR3 is TGTGCCAGCAGCTTGGGGCTAGACGAGACCCAGTACTTC.

This clone was counted between two and nine times. V is TRBV30 and J is TRBJ1-3, with D uncertain. This CDR3 spans 13 amino acids. The germline V gene has CDR1 GTSNPN and CDR2 SVGIG (reference sequence). Trimming cost V 2 bases and J 9 bases, with 14 bases left between them. The CDR3 DNA sequence: TGTGCCTGGAGTCCAGGAGGGAAAGGCACCATATATTTT. Residues: CAWSPGGKGTIYF.

This chain uses TRBV29-1 with TRBJ2-7, with TRBD1 matching over 9 bases. J was trimmed by 3 bases and V by 3 bases; bases with no gene match: 9. Germline values: CDR1 SQVTM, CDR2 ANQGSEA. This CDR3 has 15 residues. The chain's CDR3 is CSVDSGTGTIYEQYF. CDR3 coding DNA: TGCAGCGTTGATTCTGGGACAGGGACAATCTACGAGCAGTACTTC.

This clone was counted only a few times. J is TRBJ1-2 and V is TRBV6-5; TRBD1 aligns across 7 bases. Trimming at V came to 6 bases and at J to 10 bases, leaving 5 bases not matched to a gene. In germline, CDR1 is MNHEY, CDR2 SVGAGI. The CDR3 loop spans 11 amino acids. For the CDR3, the DNA is TGTGCCAGCAGCCAAGGGACAGACTACACCTTC. This sequence encodes CASSQGTDYTF.

The rearrangement joins TRBV27 to TRBJ2-1, with TRBD2 as a possible D gene (6 bases). The CDR3 totals 15 residues. Trimming took off 7 bases at V and 4 bases at J, with 17 bases between the two ends. Germline assignment: CDR1 MNHEY and CDR2 SMNVEV (reference sequence). The CDR3 DNA is TGTGCCAGCACCTCCCTCGGGAGTGGGTACAATGAGCAGTTCTTC. Amino acid sequence: CASTSLGSGYNEQFF.

The CDR3 region has the DNA TGTGCCAGCAGCCCCCAGGTAAATGAGCAGTTCTTC. This codes for CASSPQVNEQFF. The V call is TRBV11-2, the J call TRBJ2-1; D not resolved. The CDR3 is 12 residues long. The V gene lost 5 bases and the J gene lost 7 bases, with 9 bases spanning the gap. Per germline, CDR1 SGHAT and CDR2 FQNNGV.

The V call is TRBV20-1, the J call TRBJ2-5; D is undetermined. Germline V lookup: CDR1 DFQATT, CDR2 SNEGSKA (reference sequence). The CDR3 totals 11 residues. V was trimmed by 5 bases and J by 4 bases, leaving 8 bases between them. The CDR3 region is CSAERGETQYF. For the CDR3, the DNA is TGCAGTGCTGAGAGAGGAGAGACCCAGTACTTC.

This clone was seen only a few times. The chain links TRBV2 to TRBJ1-2; no reliable D call. CDR1 is SNHLY and CDR2 is FYNNEI in the germline V gene. The CDR3 loop spans 13 amino acids. The V and J ends lost 4 bases and 3 bases respectively, with 9 bases between them. The CDR3 region has the DNA TGTGCCAGCAGTGTTGGGCAGGACTATGGCTACACCTTC. The encoded protein is CASSVGQDYGYTF. The complete variable domain, with remaining parts taken from reference TRBV2 and TRBJ1-2, reads EPEVTQTPSHQVTQMGQEVILRCVPISNHLYFYWYRQILGQKVEFLVSFYNNEISEKSEIFDDQFSVERPDGSNFTLKIRSTKLEDSAMYFCASSVGQDYGYTFGSGTRLTVV.

The V and J genes are TRBV5-4 and TRBJ2-7; 10 bases agree with TRBD2. In germline, CDR1 is SGHNT, CDR2 YYREEE (reference sequence). This CDR3 has 14 amino acids. The V segment lost 4 bases and the J segment 9 bases; nucleotides outside the gene matches: 10. The CDR3 coding sequence is TGTGCCAGCAGCCCCTGGACTAGCGGTGGGGGGCAGTACTTC. This codes for CASSPWTSGGGQYF.

This clone appeared a single time. The chain carries TRBV5-1 and TRBJ2-5; D perhaps matches TRBD1 (5 bases). The CDR3 is 13 residues long. V gave up 0 bases and J gave up 5 bases, with 8 bases separating them. Germline V gene sequence: CDR1 SGHRS, CDR2 YFSETQ. CDR3 sequence (DNA): TGCGCCAGCAGCTTGGCAGGGTCGGAGACCCAGTACTTC. Its protein product is CASSLAGSETQYF.

V is TRBV5-1 and J is TRBJ2-2, with 7 nucleotides matching TRBD1. In germline, CDR1 is SGHRS, CDR2 YFSETQ. Trimming at V came to 2 bases and at J to 0 bases, leaving 7 bases not matched to a gene. CDR3 size: 17 residues. The CDR3 protein is CASSLSTGTANTGELFF. CDR3 bases: TGCGCCAGCAGCTTATCGACCGGGACAGCGAACACCGGGGAGCTGTTTTTT.

J is TRBJ2-1 and V is TRBV18; TRBD1 matches 8 bases. V shed 2 bases, J shed 2 bases, and the junction held 2 bases outside the gene matches. Germline V gene lookup returns CDR1 KGHSH and CDR2 LQKENI. The CDR3 extends over 15 amino acids. In DNA, the CDR3 is TGTGCCAGCTCACCAGTGACAGGGGCCTACAATGAGCAGTTCTTC. Protein product: CASSPVTGAYNEQFF. Based on the CDR3 plus reference TRBV18 and TRBJ2-1, the full variable domain is NAGVMQNPRHLVRRRGQEARLRCSPMKGHSHVYWYRQLPEEGLKFMVYLQKENIIDESGMPKERFSAEFPKEGPSILRIQQVVRGDSAAYFCASSPVTGAYNEQFFGPGTRLTVL.

This chain links TRBV28 with TRBJ2-7; D call uncertain. Trimming left V 5 bases short and J 5 bases short, with 13 bases between. The CDR3 is made up of 13 amino acids. The germline V gene encodes CDR1 MDHEN and CDR2 SYDVKM. The CDR3 region is CASSPQALDEQYF. CDR3 in DNA: TGTGCCAGCAGTCCCCAGGCGCTCGACGAGCAGTACTTC.

The V call is TRBV13, the J call TRBJ1-1; no reliable D call. The CDR3 runs to 11 residues. The ends were cut back, 4 bases at V and 7 bases at J, with 7 bases in the middle. Germline V gene sequence: CDR1 PRHDT, CDR2 FYEKMQ (reference sequence). The CDR3 sequence: CASSYGVEAFF. The CDR3 DNA follows: TGTGCCAGCAGCTACGGAGTTGAAGCTTTCTTT.

V usage is TRBV18 and J usage is TRBJ2-1; 8 bases fit TRBD1. CDR3 length: 17 amino acids. V gave up 2 bases and J gave up 0 bases; unmatched junction bases: 6. Looked up from germline, CDR1 is KGHSH and CDR2 is LQKENI. The CDR3: CASSPYRTGSSYNEQFF. The CDR3 coding sequence is TGTGCCAGCTCACCATACAGGACAGGGAGCTCCTACAATGAGCAGTTCTTC.

CDR3 coding DNA: TGTGCCAGCCGACGAACAGGGGCTGGAAACACCATATATTTT. Encoded protein: CASRRTGAGNTIYF. The rearrangement joins TRBV28 to TRBJ1-3; TRBD1 matches 7 bases. Germline CDR1 is MDHEN and CDR2 is SYDVKM. The CDR3 loop spans 14 amino acids. V lost 8 bases to trimming and J lost 2 bases; unmatched junction nucleotides: 6.

The V call is TRBV6-5, the J call TRBJ1-2, with D perhaps matching TRBD1 (6 bases). Trimming removed 6 bases at V and 8 bases at J, with 16 bases between. The CDR3 is 13 amino acids. CDR1 and CDR2 from the germline V gene are MNHEY and SVGAGI. The CDR3 sequence is CASRQSSDRGYTF. DNA of the CDR3: TGTGCCAGCAGACAAAGTTCGGACAGAGGCTACACCTTC.

V is TRBV9 and J is TRBJ2-7; 9 positions agree with TRBD2. Trimming cost V 0 bases and J 2 bases; bases outside gene matches: 3. The V gene's germline CDR1 is SGDLS and CDR2 YYNGEE. The CDR3 is 15 amino acids. The CDR3 region is CASSVAGGRAYEQYF. CDR3 in DNA: TGTGCCAGCAGCGTAGCGGGCGGGAGGGCCTACGAGCAGTACTTC.